The entry below gives a single TCR beta chain sequence along with its context. Its antigen is unknown. Trimming pared 4 bases from V and 0 bases from J, leaving 6 bases between. CDR1 GTSNPN and CDR2 SVGIG come from the germline V gene (reference sequence). The CDR3 runs to 13 residues. These data come from a study of siplizumab effects on memory and regulatory T cells. Notes on the study in general: Unstimulated subsets captured only a minor fraction of alloreactive clones.

Per sample, the assay covered around 10^5 TCR templates. Some clones are missing from TCRdb's copy, which holds only in-frame ones; the method was immunoSEQ multiplex PCR. The sample carries some 100,000 clones, approximately 97% recorded once. The sample consisted of naive CD4+ T cells sorted from blood. The clonotype comes from a human donor in good health. V and J are TRBV30 and TRBJ1-4; a possible D gene is TRBD1 (6 bases). The CDR3 DNA reads as TGTGCCTGGACAGGGGCAACTAATGAAAAACTGTTTTTT. Its protein is CAWTGATNEKLFF. Full variable domain (outside the CDR3, taken from reference TRBV30 and TRBJ1-4): SQTIHQWPATLVQPVGSPLSLECTVEGTSNPNLYWYRQAAGRGLQLLFYSVGIGQISSEVPQNLSASRPQDRQFILSSKKLLLSDSGFYLCAWTGATNEKLFFGSGTQLSVL.